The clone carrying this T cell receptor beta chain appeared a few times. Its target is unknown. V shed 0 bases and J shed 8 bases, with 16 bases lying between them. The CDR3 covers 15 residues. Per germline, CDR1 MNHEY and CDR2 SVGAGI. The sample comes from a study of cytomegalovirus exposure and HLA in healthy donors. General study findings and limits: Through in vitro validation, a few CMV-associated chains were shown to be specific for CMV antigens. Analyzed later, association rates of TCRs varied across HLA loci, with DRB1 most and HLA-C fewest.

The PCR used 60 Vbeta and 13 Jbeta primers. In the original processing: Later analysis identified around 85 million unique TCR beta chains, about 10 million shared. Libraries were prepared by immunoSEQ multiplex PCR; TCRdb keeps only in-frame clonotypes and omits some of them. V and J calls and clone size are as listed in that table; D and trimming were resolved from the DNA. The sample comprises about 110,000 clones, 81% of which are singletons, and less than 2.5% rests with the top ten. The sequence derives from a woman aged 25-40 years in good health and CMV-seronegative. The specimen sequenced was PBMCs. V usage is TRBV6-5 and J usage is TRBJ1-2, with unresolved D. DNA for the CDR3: TGTGCCAGCAGTTACTCGAACGGGGTCCTATTCGGCTACACCTTC. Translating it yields CASSYSNGVLFGYTF.